This T cell receptor beta chain derives from a study of radiotherapy plus CTLA-4 blockade in lung cancer. Study summary: Objective responses occurred in around 18% of patients; 25% to 35% had disease control.

Assay used: immunoSEQ multiplex PCR; TCRdb lists only in-frame clones, some missing. The repertoire holds roughly 30,000 clones, with more than 80% as singletons. Whole-study findings and limits: In blood, TCR clones derived from the tumor expanded after radiotherapy plus ipilimumab.

Trimming took 1 base from V and 0 from J, leaving 10 bases between them. The CDR3 is 15 amino acids. The V gene's germline CDR1 is SGHTA and CDR2 FQGNSA. As concerns this clone: The antigen is unknown.

Those with chemo-refractory metastatic non-small-cell lung cancer were treated with focal radiation combined with CTLA-4 blockade using ipilimumab. V is TRBV7-2 and J is TRBJ2-7; D perhaps matches TRBD2 (5 bases). The sequence came from a human donor with non-small cell lung cancer that progressed on radiotherapy plus ipilimumab. The sample in question was peripheral blood, obtained from a patient treated with radiotherapy plus ipilimumab. CDR3 sequence reads: CASSLGLALSYEQYF. DNA for the CDR3: TGTGCCAGCAGCTTAGGGTTAGCGCTCTCCTACGAGCAGTACTTC.